One sample yielded the 8 T cell receptor beta chains listed below, sequenced in a study of control samples from healthy donors and cancer patients. Data came from immunoSEQ multiplex PCR; TCRdb stores just in-frame clones and leaves some out. The data hold about 120,000 clones, with around 86% observed a single time. The sequenced sample was blood. All receptors come from a man between 35 and 55 years old in good health.

The chain uses TRBV6-5 and TRBJ1-2; 8 bases map to TRBD1. The CDR3 is 15 residues long. From germline, CDR1 is MNHEY and CDR2 SVGAGI. With V trimmed by 5 bases and J by 5 bases, 10 bases remained unmatched. The CDR3: CASSTPADREYGYTF. The CDR3 DNA sequence: TGTGCCAGCAGTACACCCGCGGACAGGGAATATGGCTACACCTTC.

The V call is TRBV18, the J call TRBJ2-2; D is unresolved. The germline V and J ends were trimmed by 2 bases and 4 bases, with 5 bases remaining between them. The CDR3 extends over 13 amino acids. Per the germline V gene, CDR1 is KGHSH and CDR2 is LQKENI. The CDR3 DNA sequence: TGTGCCAGCTCACCAAAACTCACCGGGGAGCTGTTTTTT. This translates into CASSPKLTGELFF.

This clone showed up just once. V usage is TRBV11-3 and J usage is TRBJ2-7; 11 bases fit TRBD1. With V trimmed by 7 bases and J by 3 bases, 5 bases remained unmatched. From germline, CDR1 is SGHNT and CDR2 YENEEA. The CDR3 contains 14 residues. The chain's CDR3 is CASKGGTGGYEQYF. In nucleotides, the CDR3 is TGTGCCAGCAAGGGAGGGACAGGGGGCTACGAGCAGTACTTC.

This clone was picked up one time. V and J are TRBV21-1 and TRBJ1-2. TRBV21-1 is shown as a pseudogene. The CDR3 consists of 14 residues. In DNA, the CDR3 is TGTGCCAGCAGGAAGACAGGACGGGGGATTGTCCACACCTTC. Translation: CASRKTGRGIVHTF.

This chain links TRBV30 with TRBJ2-7; 7 bases fit TRBD2. This CDR3 region has 12 residues. Germline loops: CDR1 GTSNPN, CDR2 SVGIG (reference sequence). The CDR3 DNA follows: TGTGCTGGGGAGGGAAGCTCCTACGAGCAGTACTTC. Its translation is CAGEGSSYEQYF. The whole variable domain, filled in from reference TRBV30 and TRBJ2-7, reads SQTIHQWPATLVQPVGSPLSLECTVEGTSNPNLYWYRQAAGRGLQLLFYSVGIGQISSEVPQNLSASRPQDRQFILSSKKLLLSDSGFYLCAGEGSSYEQYFGPGTRLTVT.

The chain combines TRBV19 with TRBJ2-6; no clear D gene. This CDR3 is 13 amino acids long. The germline CDR1 and CDR2 sequences are LNHDA and SQIVND (reference sequence). V lost 6 bases to trimming and J lost 4 bases, with 7 bases between them. The CDR3, as DNA: TGTGCCAGTAGGGTTTCCGGGGCCAACGTCCTGACTTTC. This sequence encodes CASRVSGANVLTF. Full variable domain (rest looked up from reference TRBV19 and TRBJ2-6): DGGITQSPKYLFRKEGQNVTLSCEQNLNHDAMYWYRQDPGQGLRLIYYSQIVNDFQKGDIAEGYSVSREKKESFPLTVTSAQKNPTAFYLCASRVSGANVLTFGAGSRLTVL.

This clone was observed a single time. This chain links TRBV6-1 with TRBJ2-5; a possible D gene is TRBD2 (5 bases). The length of the CDR3 is 14 residues. V was clipped by 2 bases and J by 7 bases, with 14 bases between them. Per germline, CDR1 MNHNS and CDR2 SASEGT. The CDR3: CASSETFIGGTQYF. The DNA for the CDR3 is TGTGCCAGCAGTGAAACTTTCATTGGAGGGACCCAGTACTTC.

The chain joins TRBV25-1 to TRBJ2-5; D might be TRBD1 (5 bases). This CDR3 contains 14 residues. Trimming took off 1 base at V and 2 bases at J, with 8 bases between the two ends. Per the germline V gene, CDR1 is MGHDK and CDR2 is SYGVNS. The CDR3 region is CASSELDKQETQYF. The CDR3 DNA is TGTGCCAGCAGTGAATTGGACAAGCAAGAGACCCAGTACTTC.